The 21 T cell receptor beta chains below were found in one sample sequenced in a study of T-cell memory formation after mild COVID-19 (dated by TCRdb to the early 2020s). The library came from 5' RACE. The sequencing machine was an Illumina NovaSeq 6000. In-frame beta chains were kept once TCRdb had trimmed the public reads at Q25 with fastp and called clones with MiXCR. Each record represents a unique CDR3 protein, reported with the most common genes and DNA among its rows. The sample contains approximately 150,000 distinct CDR3 sequences, under 7% of them found a single time. About 1.9% of the sample is held by the ten biggest clonotypes. Specimen: PBMCs or a T cell subset sorted from them (not recorded which). The source is an adult woman who had mild COVID-19 (a few samples of this study predate the infection). The sample titles of this study are shuffled in the database, so cell type and time point are left out; the donor was told from shared clones.

The chain has TRBV7-9 and TRBJ1-5, with 7 positions matching TRBD1. CDR3 size: 16 residues. From germline, CDR1 is SEHNR and CDR2 FQNEAQ (reference sequence). With V trimmed by 5 bases and J by 4 bases, 11 bases remained unmatched. The CDR3 spells CASSVGTVGFNQPQHF. The CDR3 DNA sequence: TGTGCCAGCAGCGTAGGGACAGTTGGTTTTAATCAGCCCCAGCATTTT.

The rearrangement uses TRBV12-3 or TRBV12-4 and TRBJ2-1, with D possibly matching TRBD1 (5 bases). The CDR3 consists of 15 residues. Trimming stripped 5 bases from V and 3 bases from J, with 14 bases between. The CDR3 coding sequence is TGTGCCAGCAGTCCGACGCAGGGCCGCTACAATGAGCAGTTCTTC. Its translation is CASSPTQGRYNEQFF.

V gene TRBV29-1 combines with J gene TRBJ2-7; TRBD2 matches 7 bases. With V trimmed by 0 bases and J by 2 bases, 10 bases remained unmatched. The CDR3 has 16 residues. Looked up from germline, CDR1 is SQVTM and CDR2 is ANQGSEA. The CDR3 coding sequence is TGCAGCGTTGAAGATCGGGGTAGCGGGTTGGCCTACGAGCAGTACTTC. It specifies CSVEDRGSGLAYEQYF.

This clonotype was counted ten times or more. The chain uses TRBV7-8 and TRBJ2-5; maybe TRBD1 (6 bases). Trimming took off 1 base at V and 5 bases at J, with 17 bases between the two ends. This CDR3 has 16 residues. Germline V gene lookup returns CDR1 SGHVS and CDR2 FQNEAQ. CDR3 sequence reads: CASSLDSWGRRETQYF. The CDR3, as DNA: TGTGCCAGCAGCTTAGATAGTTGGGGGCGTCGTGAGACCCAGTACTTC. Variable domain in full (rest from reference TRBV7-8 and TRBJ2-5): GAGVSQSPRYKVAKRGQDVALRCDPISGHVSLFWYQQALGQGPEFLTYFQNEAQLDKSGLPSDRFFAERPEGSVSTLKIQRTQQEDSAVYLCASSLDSWGRRETQYFGPGTRLLVL.

This clonotype was counted at least ten times. The rearrangement links TRBV6-2 or TRBV6-3 to TRBJ2-1; 7 bases are a match to TRBD2. This CDR3 has 16 amino acids. In germline, CDR1 is MNHEY, CDR2 SVGEGT. After removal of 4 bases from V and 8 bases from J, the junction contained 14 bases not matched to a gene. CDR3: CASSSTLGGSLYEQFF. The DNA of the CDR3 is TGTGCCAGCAGTTCCACCTTAGGCGGGAGTTTATATGAGCAGTTCTTC.

This clonotype was seen a few times. The rearrangement joins TRBV5-1 to TRBJ2-1; 10 bases map to TRBD2. Trimming removed 0 bases from V and 7 bases from J; junction bases left unmatched: 10. Germline V gene lookup returns CDR1 SGHRS and CDR2 YFSETQ. This CDR3 comprises 17 residues. The CDR3 DNA reads as TGCGCCAGCAGCTTGGTATTAGGGGGACTAGCGAATAATGAGCAGTTCTTC. This codes for CASSLVLGGLANNEQFF.

This clonotype was seen repeatedly, ten times or more. V usage is TRBV12-3 or TRBV12-4 and J usage is TRBJ1-6; no reliable D call. The CDR3 sequence is 16 residues long. V was trimmed by 5 bases and J by 0 bases, leaving 11 bases between them. The CDR3 DNA reads as TGTGCCAGCAGTCCCCACACGCGCTCCTATAATTCACCCCTCCACTTT. Protein sequence: CASSPHTRSYNSPLHF.

This clonotype was detected a few times. The chain joins TRBV14 to TRBJ2-5; D perhaps matches TRBD1 (5 bases). Trimming cost V 3 bases and J 4 bases, with 15 bases left between them. The germline CDR1 and CDR2 sequences are SGHDN and FVKESK. The CDR3 extends over 15 amino acids. CDR3 in amino acids: CASSHQGAGRETQYF. The CDR3, as DNA: TGTGCCAGCAGCCACCAAGGGGCAGGCAGAGAGACCCAGTACTTC.

This clonotype has ten or more counts. This rearrangement joins TRBV7-3 to TRBJ2-7; D gene uncertain. The V gene's germline CDR1 is SGHTA and CDR2 FQGTGA. V lost 8 bases and J 5 bases, leaving 13 bases between the germline ends. This CDR3 comprises 12 residues. CDR3 nucleotide sequence: TGTGCCAGCTACCCCTCAGAGGACGAGCAGTACTTC. Residues: CASYPSEDEQYF.

The chain recombines TRBV3-1 with TRBJ1-3, with D possibly TRBD1 on 6 matching bases. CDR1 and CDR2 (germline): LGHDT, YNNKEL (reference sequence). The CDR3 totals 16 residues. Trimming shortened V by 1 base and J by 0 bases, and 10 bases separated the two germline ends. The chain's CDR3 is CASSQGGTISGNTIYF. The CDR3 DNA is TGTGCCAGCAGCCAAGGAGGGACAATCTCTGGAAACACCATATATTTT. Complete variable domain (other parts from reference TRBV3-1 and TRBJ1-3): DTAVSQTPKYLVTQMGNDKSIKCEQNLGHDTMYWYKQDSKKFLKIMFSYNNKELIINETVPNRFSPKSPDKAHLNLHINSLELGDSAVYFCASSQGGTISGNTIYFGEGSWLTVV.

Only a few counts were recorded for this clonotype. This chain connects TRBV6-6 to TRBJ2-1; 9 nucleotides match TRBD2. V trimming: 5 bases; J trimming: 5 bases; junction bases outside the gene matches: 13. The CDR3 loop spans 17 amino acids. Germline V gene lookup returns CDR1 MNHNY and CDR2 SVGAGI (reference sequence). The CDR3 loop reads CASSRYISGSIHNEQFF. The CDR3, as DNA: TGTGCCAGCAGTCGATACATTAGCGGGAGTATCCACAATGAGCAGTTCTTC.

This clonotype was seen at least ten times. This sequence joins TRBV4-2 and TRBJ2-2; possible D gene TRBD2, 6 bases. This CDR3 region has 14 residues. The V end was cut by 1 base, the J end by 7 bases, with 10 bases between. The germline V gene encodes CDR1 LGHNA and CDR2 YNFKEQ. CDR3 amino acids: CASSQVGGDGELFF. The DNA for the CDR3 is TGTGCCAGCAGCCAAGTCGGAGGGGACGGGGAGCTGTTTTTT.

This clonotype was counted ten times or more. This chain joins TRBV5-1 and TRBJ2-2, with 8 bases that match TRBD2. Germline values: CDR1 SGHRS, CDR2 YFSETQ. This CDR3 is 16 amino acids long. V was clipped by 0 bases and J by 7 bases; unmatched bases: 8. CDR3 protein: CASSLAAGGRGGELFF. The CDR3 coding sequence is TGCGCCAGCAGCTTGGCGGCGGGAGGACGCGGCGGGGAGCTGTTTTTT.

This clonotype was seen many times. The chain couples TRBV9 to TRBJ1-4, with D unresolved. The CDR3 has 15 residues. The germline V gene encodes CDR1 SGDLS and CDR2 YYNGEE. Trimming removed 0 bases at V and 5 bases at J, with 11 bases between. CDR3 DNA sequence: TGTGCCAGCAGCGTAGGCACGGTGGAGAATGAAAAACTGTTTTTT. This gives the protein CASSVGTVENEKLFF.

This clonotype was picked up a small number of times. The gene calls are TRBV7-8 and TRBJ2-4; the match to TRBD1 covers 7 bases. Losses at the gene ends were 4 bases for V and 2 bases for J; bases not matched to a gene: 5. Germline CDR1 reads SGHVS; CDR2 reads FQNEAQ. The CDR3 covers 15 residues. The CDR3 spells CASSSNRGTKNIQYF. CDR3 nucleotide sequence: TGTGCCAGCAGCTCAAACAGGGGTACCAAAAACATTCAGTACTTC. Full variable domain (outside the CDR3, taken from reference TRBV7-8 and TRBJ2-4): GAGVSQSPRYKVAKRGQDVALRCDPISGHVSLFWYQQALGQGPEFLTYFQNEAQLDKSGLPSDRFFAERPEGSVSTLKIQRTQQEDSAVYLCASSSNRGTKNIQYFGAGTRLSVL.

The chain joins TRBV7-9 to TRBJ1-1; no firm D call. V was trimmed by 5 bases and J by 0 bases, leaving 4 bases between them. This CDR3 comprises 12 residues. Germline CDR1 is SEHNR and CDR2 is FQNEAQ (reference sequence). The CDR3 reads CASSHLNTEAFF. Here the CDR3 DNA reads TGTGCCAGCAGCCACCTGAACACTGAAGCTTTCTTT.

The V and J genes are TRBV19 and TRBJ2-3, with D possibly TRBD1 on 6 matching bases. The V end lost 0 bases, the J end lost 2 bases, and 9 bases lay between the germline ends. This CDR3 comprises 15 residues. In germline, CDR1 is LNHDA, CDR2 SQIVND (reference sequence). CDR3: CASSIEQGPTDTQYF. CDR3 DNA sequence: TGTGCCAGTAGTATAGAACAGGGTCCCACAGATACGCAGTATTTT.

This clonotype was picked up many times. This chain connects TRBV12-3 or TRBV12-4 to TRBJ2-7; unclear D gene. This CDR3 region has 15 residues. Trimming shortened V by 1 base and J by 5 bases, and 15 bases separated the two germline ends. CDR3 bases: TGTGCCAGCAGTTTAGACCTAATCACGATCCACGAGCAGTACTTC. It specifies CASSLDLITIHEQYF.

The chain is built from TRBV5-1 and TRBJ2-2; 8 bases line up with TRBD1. The ends lost 4 bases at V and 4 bases at J; junction bases unmatched: 3. Germline-derived CDR1 and CDR2 are SGHRS and YFSETQ. The CDR3 has 14 residues. This CDR3 is CASSTGQGTGELFF. The CDR3 DNA follows: TGCGCCAGCAGCACTGGACAGGGCACCGGGGAGCTGTTTTTT.

This clonotype was seen ten or more times. The rearrangement uses TRBV30 and TRBJ2-7; D is undetermined. The germline CDR1 and CDR2 sequences are GTSNPN and SVGIG (reference sequence). Trimming shortened V by 5 bases and J by 2 bases, and 25 bases separated the two germline ends. CDR3 length: 17 amino acids. For the CDR3, the DNA is TGTGCCTGGGAATTAGGGAAACTCTCAGGTACCCCCTACGAGCAGTACTTC. The encoded protein is CAWELGKLSGTPYEQYF.

A remark on this clonotype: This may arise from a read error, as a much more abundant clone is one base away. The chain employs TRBV7-8 and TRBJ2-1; 7 nucleotides agree with TRBD1. Germline assignment: CDR1 SGHVS and CDR2 FQNEAQ. The J segment lost 7 bases and the V segment lost 5 bases, leaving 14 bases of the junction unmatched. This CDR3 comprises 16 residues. The DNA of the CDR3 is TGTGCCAGCAGCCCCCCACAGGGGCGAGTGAGGAATGAGCAGTTCTTC. Protein product: CASSPPQGRVRNEQFF.